This T cell receptor beta chain was profiled in a study of T cells after yellow fever vaccination. Study-level results: The CD4 and CD8 compartments had a small share of their clonotypes in common.

TCRdb analysed the 5' RACE reads with MiXCR anew, one entry per CDR3 protein. The table lists fewer than 450,000 distinct CDR3 sequences, 7% to 10% of them singletons. This CDR3 spans 13 amino acids. Per the germline V gene, CDR1 is SGHRS and CDR2 is YFSETQ. Trimming removed 7 bases from V and 0 bases from J; junction bases left unmatched: 1. This clonotype was seen at least ten times. Its specificity is unknown. This sequence joins TRBV5-1 and TRBJ1-2; 9 bases agree with TRBD1. Sample: PBMCs, taken 35 to 50 days after the first yellow fever vaccination. The origin of this receptor is a man aged 18 to 29 who received the YFV17D yellow fever vaccine. CDR3 protein: CASRTGANYGYTF. The CDR3 nucleotides are TGCGCCAGCCGGACAGGGGCTAACTATGGCTACACCTTC.